A selection of T cell receptor beta chains follows, all from one sample in a study of cytomegalovirus exposure and HLA in healthy donors. The repertoire was sequenced with immunoSEQ multiplex PCR; TCRdb's copy has only in-frame clones and lacks some. Among under 150,000 clones listed, about 79% were seen once. The sample taken for sequencing was PBMCs. Every receptor here comes from a woman in her late teens or twenties in good health and CMV-seronegative. Both conserved end residues are part of each CDR3. The order of the fields is clone size, V gene, J gene, D gene, CDR3 DNA, CDR3 protein. The D gene is left open where the match is weak. Expanded clones are given a class, and other clones once, few, many or no size at all.

.,TRBV28,TRBJ2-7,TRBD2,TGTGCCAGCAGTGCCCTTTCGGCGGGAGCCGCCTACGAGCAGTACTTC,CASSALSAGAAYEQYF
.,TRBV5-1,TRBJ2-1,.,TGCGCCAGCAGCACTACACTTGACAATGAGCAGTTCTTC,CASSTTLDNEQFF
.,TRBV5-4,TRBJ1-2,TRBD1,TGTGCCAGCAGCTCGGACAGGGGGCCCTATGGCTACACCTTC,CASSSDRGPYGYTF
.,TRBV6-1,TRBJ2-4,.,TGTGCCAGTCGACTCAGTTTAGCCAAAAACATTCAGTACTTC,CASRLSLAKNIQYF
.,TRBV13,TRBJ1-6,TRBD1,TGTGCCAGCGGGACAGGCAGCTCCTATAATTCACCCCTCCACTTT,CASGTGSSYNSPLHF
.,TRBV6-1,TRBJ2-1,.,TGTGCCAGCAGTCGAATTCACAGCTACAATGAGCAGTTCTTC,CASSRIHSYNEQFF
.,TRBV7-9,TRBJ1-1,.,TGTGCCAGCAGCTTAGCTTACGCGGGGCCCACTGAAGCTTTCTTT,CASSLAYAGPTEAFF
.,TRBV28,TRBJ1-1,TRBD1,TGTGCCAGCAGCTTAACGACAGGGACTGAAGCCTTCTTT,CASSLTTGTEAFF
.,TRBV5-8,TRBJ2-3,.,TGTGCCAGCAGCCCGGACATTTCCTATACGCAGTATTTT,CASSPDISYTQYF
.,TRBV2,TRBJ2-3,.,TGTGCCAGCAACCACAGACAGGATCTTAGCACAGATACGCAGTATTTT,CASNHRQDLSTDTQYF
.,TRBV5-4,TRBJ2-1,.,TGTGCCAGCAGCTCCCCGACGGGAGAAGACTACAATGAGCAGTTCTTC,CASSSPTGEDYNEQFF
.,TRBV9,TRBJ1-6,TRBD1,TGTGCCAGCAGCCCCGTGACAGGGAGGAATTCACCCCTCCACTTT,CASSPVTGRNSPLHF
.,TRBV12-2,TRBJ1-4,.,TGTGCAAGTCGCTTAAGAACCGGGTATGAAAAACTGTTTTTT,CASRLRTGYEKLFF
.,TRBV9,TRBJ1-4,TRBD1,TGTGCCAGCAGCCCCAAGACAGGGGGCGGAAAACTGTTTTTT,CASSPKTGGGKLFF
.,TRBV19,TRBJ1-2,.,TGTGCCAGTAGTATAAACGGCTATGGCTACACCTTC,CASSINGYGYTF
.,TRBV5-1,TRBJ2-2,.,TGCGCCAGCAGCTTGATCCGGACACTATACACCGGGGAGCTGTTTTTT,CASSLIRTLYTGELFF
.,TRBV10-2,TRBJ2-1,.,TGCGCCAGCAGTAGGGCAGGGCTCTCCTACAATGAGCAGTTCTTC,CASSRAGLSYNEQFF
.,TRBV18,TRBJ1-1,.,TGTGCCAGCTCACCCCCCTCGGTTCGAGGATTCACTGAAGCTTTCTTT,CASSPPSVRGFTEAFF
few,TRBV11-2,TRBJ2-5,TRBD1,TGTGCCAGCAGCAAGGACAGGGAAGAAACCCAGTACTTC,CASSKDREETQYF
once,TRBV6-1,TRBJ2-1,.,TGTGCCAGCAGTGAAGGGAGGTACAATGAGCAGTTCTTC,CASSEGRYNEQFF
.,TRBV5-1,TRBJ2-2,.,TGCGCCAGCGCAGGGGATGGCACCGGGGAGCTGTTTTTT,CASAGDGTGELFF
.,TRBV5-1,TRBJ2-2,TRBD1,TGCGCCAGCAAATGGACAGGGGCTAACACCGGGGAGCTGTTTTTT,CASKWTGANTGELFF